This entry lists 27 T cell receptor beta chains sequenced from one sample in a study of beta chain features in type 1 diabetes. Study outcomes and limitations: Shorter TCRB CDR3s, moderately but significantly so, marked every one of the four CD4+ subsets in Type 1 diabetes patients.

What was sequenced were expressed TCRB transcripts, since all of the isolated RNA had been reverse transcribed. Clones were sequenced by immunoSEQ multiplex PCR, and TCRdb holds only the in-frame ones, with some missing. The data show about 400,000 clones, around an eighth seen once. No cognate antigen is known for these TCRs. Sequencing used naive CD4+ T cells from blood. The receptors shown here come from a woman younger than 30 with type 1 diabetes.

This clone was detected a few times. The rearrangement links TRBV6-6 to TRBJ1-5, with 9 bases identical to TRBD1. J lost 3 bases, V lost 6 bases, and 6 bases had no gene match. The CDR3 is made up of 15 amino acids. CDR1 is MNHNY and CDR2 is SVGAGI in the germline V gene (reference sequence). This chain's CDR3 is CASSRGTGFNQPQHF. DNA for the CDR3: TGTGCCAGCAGCAGGGGGACAGGGTTCAATCAGCCCCAGCATTTT.

The table lists this clone with a few counts. The chain links TRBV9 to TRBJ1-6; 9 positions agree with TRBD1. Germline-derived CDR1 and CDR2 are SGDLS and YYNGEE. The junction had 6 bases not matched to a gene; V was cut back by 4 bases and J by 1 base. This CDR3 is 17 amino acids long. The CDR3 region has the DNA TGTGCCAGCAGCCTGGGACAGGGAAGATCCTATAATTCACCCCTCCACTTT. Protein: CASSLGQGRSYNSPLHF.

On this clone: Within the sample, other DNA sequences also encode this same CDR3. The CDR3 spells CASSPSGTGVQPQHF. The CDR3 DNA sequence: TGTGCCAGCTCACCCTCCGGGACAGGGGTTCAGCCCCAGCATTTT. The chain joins TRBV18 to TRBJ1-5; TRBD1 agrees at 10 bases. J was trimmed by 6 bases and V by 3 bases; bases with no gene match: 5. The CDR3 runs 15 residues. The V gene's germline CDR1 is KGHSH and CDR2 LQKENI. Based on the CDR3 plus reference TRBV18 and TRBJ1-5, the full variable domain is NAGVMQNPRHLVRRRGQEARLRCSPMKGHSHVYWYRQLPEEGLKFMVYLQKENIIDESGMPKERFSAEFPKEGPSILRIQQVVRGDSAAYFCASSPSGTGVQPQHFGDGTRLSIL.

The table lists this clone with a count of one. This chain joins TRBV4-2 and TRBJ2-1; D call uncertain. This CDR3 spans 15 amino acids. The V gene's germline CDR1 is LGHNA and CDR2 YNFKEQ. V shed 0 bases and J shed 4 bases, with 10 bases lying between them. CDR3 bases: TGTGCCAGCAGCCAAGATTTGGCTGTTTACAATGAGCAGTTCTTC. Its translation is CASSQDLAVYNEQFF.

This rearrangement joins TRBV28 to TRBJ1-1, with unresolved D. Germline V lookup: CDR1 MDHEN, CDR2 SYDVKM. The CDR3 is made up of 12 amino acids. V lost 8 bases and J 4 bases, leaving 11 bases between the germline ends. The CDR3 reads CASGPGGTEAFF. The CDR3 nucleotides read TGTGCCAGCGGTCCAGGTGGCACTGAAGCTTTCTTT.

The chain is built from TRBV27 and TRBJ1-6; tentative D call: TRBD1 (5 bases). Trimming removed 5 bases at V and 8 bases at J, with 13 bases between. CDR1 is MNHEY, CDR2 SMNVEV, per germline (reference sequence). The length of the CDR3 is 14 residues. The CDR3 region has the DNA TGTGCCAGCAGTCCGTCCTCACAGGATTCACCCCTCCACTTT. As protein: CASSPSSQDSPLHF.

This clone was seen only a few times. The V call is TRBV29-1, the J call TRBJ2-7, with 7 bases matching TRBD1. The CDR3 has 13 residues. V trimming: 4 bases; J trimming: 5 bases; junction bases outside the gene matches: 8. Germline CDR1 is SQVTM and CDR2 is ANQGSEA. The CDR3 DNA is TGCAGCGTTGGGCGACAGGGAACCGACGAGCAGTACTTC. Its protein product is CSVGRQGTDEQYF.

This clone was seen more than once but under ten times. This chain connects TRBV30 to TRBJ2-1; 11 bases line up with TRBD2. Germline V gives CDR1 GTSNPN, CDR2 SVGIG (reference sequence). There are 14 residues in the CDR3. Losses at the gene ends were 2 bases for V and 10 bases for J; bases not matched to a gene: 7. In nucleotides, the CDR3 is TGTGCCTGGAGTACTAGCGGGAGATTCGAAGAGCAGTTCTTC. Encoded protein: CAWSTSGRFEEQFF.

V usage is TRBV7-9 and J usage is TRBJ2-7; D might be TRBD2 (6 bases). V was clipped by 1 base and J by 2 bases, with 9 bases between them. CDR1 and CDR2 (germline): SEHNR, FQNEAQ (reference sequence). There are 14 residues in the CDR3. CDR3 coding DNA: TGTGCCAGCAGCTTAGGGGAGGTCGCCTACGAGCAGTACTTC. This codes for CASSLGEVAYEQYF.

This clone was counted between two and nine times. The chain combines TRBV11-2 with TRBJ2-7, with D hard to call. From germline, CDR1 is SGHAT and CDR2 FQNNGV. The length of the CDR3 is 14 residues. V was cut by 5 bases and J by 9 bases, with 20 bases left in between. The CDR3 DNA follows: TGTGCCAGCAGCCCAGCCGACTCCATACGTGTGCAGTACTTC. Translated: CASSPADSIRVQYF.

V gene TRBV4-1 combines with J gene TRBJ2-7, with TRBD2 as a possible D gene (5 bases). Trimming pared 1 base from V and 2 bases from J, leaving 15 bases between. Germline V gene lookup returns CDR1 MGHRA and CDR2 YSYEKL. The CDR3 consists of 16 residues. The CDR3 DNA reads as TGCGCCAGCAGCCAAGTTCCGGGAAGAGGGCCCTACGAGCAGTACTTC. It codes for CASSQVPGRGPYEQYF.

J is TRBJ2-3 and V is TRBV15; 10 nucleotides match TRBD2. Germline assignment: CDR1 LNHNV and CDR2 YYDKDF (reference sequence). The CDR3 has 16 amino acids. Trimming took 0 bases from V and 4 from J; bases not matched to a gene: 4. CDR3 in DNA: TGTGCCACCAGCAGAGATGGGCTAGCGGGGGCAGATACGCAGTATTTT. Translated: CATSRDGLAGADTQYF.

This rearrangement joins TRBV7-9 to TRBJ2-5; 8 bases align to TRBD1. Germline-derived CDR1 and CDR2 are SEHNR and FQNEAQ (reference sequence). V was clipped by 5 bases and J by 3 bases; unmatched bases: 2. The CDR3 is made up of 13 amino acids. The CDR3 sequence: CASSRTGKETQYF. The CDR3 nucleotides are TGTGCCAGCAGCCGGACAGGGAAAGAGACCCAGTACTTC.

This rearrangement joins TRBV28 to TRBJ2-7; the D gene is possibly TRBD1 (6 bases). The V gene lost 9 bases and the J gene lost 4 bases, with 16 bases spanning the gap. This CDR3 spans 13 amino acids. Germline loops: CDR1 MDHEN, CDR2 SYDVKM. The CDR3 protein is CASREQGDYEQYF. CDR3 nucleotide sequence: TGTGCCAGTCGTGAACAGGGTGATTACGAGCAGTACTTC.

The table lists this clone with a few counts. The V gene is TRBV13, the J gene TRBJ2-7; 7 nucleotides match TRBD1. Germline CDR1 and CDR2: PRHDT and FYEKMQ (reference sequence). V lost 4 bases and J lost 6; bases outside the gene matches: 9. The CDR3 has 14 residues. This chain's CDR3 is CASSSRQGWGEQYF. DNA of the CDR3: TGTGCCAGCAGCTCGAGACAGGGATGGGGCGAGCAGTACTTC.

The V and J genes are TRBV18 and TRBJ2-1, with 8 bases matching TRBD2. V gave up 3 bases and J gave up 5 bases; unmatched junction bases: 3. Germline assignment: CDR1 KGHSH and CDR2 LQKENI. The CDR3 is 14 residues long. The CDR3 nucleotides read TGTGCCAGCTCACCTACAGCGGGGGACAATGAGCAGTTCTTC. This translates into CASSPTAGDNEQFF.

In this sample, this clone turned up a few times. This sequence joins TRBV5-1 and TRBJ1-1; D remains unclear. The CDR3 runs to 12 residues. Looked up from germline, CDR1 is SGHRS and CDR2 is YFSETQ. V lost 5 bases and J lost 1, with 6 bases in between. The CDR3 coding sequence is TGCGCCAGCAGGCAGGAGAACACTGAAGCTTTCTTT. This codes for CASRQENTEAFF.

V and J are TRBV13 and TRBJ2-1; possibly TRBD2 for D (5 bases). The germline gives CDR1 PRHDT, CDR2 FYEKMQ (reference sequence). The CDR3 is 17 amino acids. Trimming pared 5 bases from V and 4 bases from J, leaving 21 bases between. CDR3 DNA sequence: TGTGCCAGCAGCCCGGGCGTCGGGGTATTCTATTACAATGAGCAGTTCTTC. Its protein product is CASSPGVGVFYYNEQFF.

This clone was seen only a few times. V is TRBV7-9 and J is TRBJ2-5; a possible D gene is TRBD2 (6 bases). CDR3 length: 15 amino acids. The V end lost 10 bases, the J end lost 5 bases, and 23 bases lay between the germline ends. Germline CDR1 and CDR2: SEHNR and FQNEAQ (reference sequence). CDR3 nucleotide sequence: TGTGCCACTATGGGACTTCCAATCTTCGGGGAGACCCAGTACTTC. It translates to CATMGLPIFGETQYF.

This chain connects TRBV19 to TRBJ1-5, with 8 bases identical to TRBD1. There are 15 residues in the CDR3. The germline CDR1 and CDR2 sequences are LNHDA and SQIVND (reference sequence). V gave up 6 bases and J gave up 3 bases; unmatched junction bases: 7. In DNA form, the CDR3 reads TGTGCCAGTAGGCGGACAGGGTCCTTCAATCAGCCCCAGCATTTT. Translation gives CASRRTGSFNQPQHF.

J is TRBJ2-2 and V is TRBV28; a weak D match, TRBD2 (5 bases). Germline V gene lookup returns CDR1 MDHEN and CDR2 SYDVKM. V was cut by 3 bases and J by 5 bases, with 13 bases left in between. This CDR3 is 15 amino acids long. CDR3 sequence reads: CASSFTPAVTGELFF. CDR3 bases: TGTGCCAGCAGTTTTACTCCAGCGGTGACCGGGGAGCTGTTTTTT.

The chain is built from TRBV30 and TRBJ2-3, with TRBD2 matching 10 bases. Losses at the gene ends were 3 bases for V and 9 bases for J; bases not matched to a gene: 6. The CDR3 has 13 amino acids. Germline V CDR1 and CDR2: GTSNPN, SVGIG (reference sequence). CDR3: CAWRVGAGGTQYF. The CDR3 DNA is TGTGCCTGGAGGGTTGGAGCGGGAGGGACGCAGTATTTT.

The chain employs TRBV4-3 and TRBJ2-7; 8 nucleotides match TRBD2. CDR1 is LGHNA and CDR2 is YSLEER in the germline V gene. With V trimmed by 0 bases and J by 6 bases, 7 bases remained unmatched. The CDR3 spans 15 residues. The CDR3 DNA is TGCGCCAGCAGCCAAGACCCCGGGACTAGTGGCGAGCAGTACTTC. Amino acid sequence: CASSQDPGTSGEQYF.

This clone was observed a few times. V gene TRBV19 combines with J gene TRBJ2-1; D might be TRBD1 (5 bases). The length of the CDR3 is 14 residues. Germline V gene data show CDR1 as LNHDA and CDR2 as SQIVND (reference sequence). Trimming took off 5 bases at V and 4 bases at J, with 12 bases between the two ends. The CDR3 loop reads CASSGQGWYNEQFF. In nucleotides, the CDR3 is TGTGCCAGTAGTGGGCAGGGATGGTACAATGAGCAGTTCTTC.

This clone occurred a few times. This chain joins TRBV9 and TRBJ2-2; 7 nucleotides line up with TRBD1. CDR1 and CDR2 from the germline V gene are SGDLS and YYNGEE. V lost 4 bases and J lost 1; bases outside the gene matches: 7. This CDR3 has 16 residues. The CDR3 DNA reads TGTGCCAGCAGCCGAGGACAGGCGAGGAACACCGGGGAGCTGTTTTTT. Protein: CASSRGQARNTGELFF.

V gene TRBV13 combines with J gene TRBJ2-7, with TRBD1 matching over 10 bases. Trimming at V came to 4 bases and at J to 7 bases, leaving 7 bases not matched to a gene. Germline V gene lookup returns CDR1 PRHDT and CDR2 FYEKMQ (reference sequence). The CDR3 sequence is 14 residues long. This CDR3 is CASSYGQGDWEQYF. As DNA, the CDR3 is TGTGCCAGCAGCTACGGACAGGGGGACTGGGAGCAGTACTTC.

This clone was picked up a small number of times. This chain uses TRBV28 with TRBJ2-7; possible D gene TRBD2, 6 bases. In germline, CDR1 is MDHEN, CDR2 SYDVKM. The V end lost 10 bases, the J end lost 3 bases, and 25 bases lay between the germline ends. The CDR3 consists of 16 residues. The DNA for the CDR3 is TGTGCCACCTCCCCAGTACCGGGACTCATCAACTACGAGCAGTACTTC. Its translation: CATSPVPGLINYEQYF.